This T cell receptor beta chain comes out of a study of early T cells in non-severe SARS-CoV-2 infection. Study-wide findings and caveats: VDJdb matches were skewed toward anti-spike CD8 T cell responses.

The CDR3 sequence is 15 residues long. In germline, CDR1 is WSHSY, CDR2 SAAADI. The V and J ends lost 7 bases and 2 bases, in that order; junction bases with no gene match: 8. A note on this clonotype: What it binds is unknown.

TCRdb reprocessed the 5' RACE reads via MiXCR and lists one record per CDR3 protein. The sample carries some 55,000 distinct CDR3 sequences, roughly 12% recorded once. The sequenced sample consisted of whole blood. The receptor was derived from an adult who was a healthcare worker with PCR-confirmed SARS-CoV-2 infection or an uninfected control (not recorded which). The chain combines TRBV10-2 with TRBJ2-1; TRBD2 agrees at 7 bases. CDR3 sequence reads: CASTPERGPYNEQFF. The DNA of the CDR3 is TGCGCCAGCACCCCCGAGCGGGGCCCCTACAATGAGCAGTTCTTC.